The source of this T cell receptor beta chain is a study of memory CD4+ T cells and cytomegalovirus serostatus. Data came from immunoSEQ multiplex PCR; TCRdb stores just in-frame clones and leaves some out. There are some 57,000 clones in the sample; approximately 79% occur only once, and 0.65% to 0.9% lies in the top ten. The germline CDR1 and CDR2 sequences are SGHTA and FQGNSA. CDR3 length: 16 amino acids. The ends were cut back, 5 bases at V and 0 bases at J, with 11 bases in the middle. The sort gate was single viable CD3+CD4+CD8-CD45RO+ cells for memory CD4+ T cells. The rearrangement links TRBV7-2 to TRBJ1-6; D not resolved. Sequenced material: memory CD4+ T cells from blood. This receptor was obtained from an adult in good health and CMV-seronegative. The CDR3 region has the DNA TGTGCCAGCAGCCCCACCATGAGCTCCTATAATTCACCCCTCCACTTT. Its protein product is CASSPTMSSYNSPLHF. The whole variable domain, filled in from reference TRBV7-2 and TRBJ1-6, reads GAGVSQSPSNKVTEKGKDVELRCDPISGHTALYWYRQSLGQGLEFLIYFQGNSAPDKSGLPSDRFSAERTGGSVSTLTIQRTQQEDSAVYLCASSPTMSSYNSPLHFGNGTRLTVT.